The 25 T cell receptor beta chains presented below share a single source sample, sequenced in a study of T cells in localized non-small cell lung cancer. Profiling relied on immunoSEQ multiplex PCR, and the TCRdb table lists in-frame clones only, not all of them. The table lists tens of thousands of clones, 94% of them singletons, with about 0.7% in the top ten. The sequences come from peripheral blood, collected before any cancer treatment. The receptors originated from a woman aged 35-75 years with stage I lung adenocarcinoma.

V is TRBV6-4 and J is TRBJ1-1, with a possible D match to TRBD1 (6 bases). The CDR3 extends over 14 amino acids. Germline CDR1 is MRHNA and CDR2 is SNTAGT. V lost 0 bases to trimming and J lost 6 bases, with 11 bases between them. CDR3 coding DNA: TGTGCCAGCAGTGACTCGTGGGGGGCACCTGAAGCTTTCTTT. It encodes CASSDSWGAPEAFF.

The chain has TRBV19 and TRBJ2-2; D not resolved. The V and J ends lost 4 bases and 3 bases respectively, with 3 bases between them. The CDR3 totals 12 residues. Per germline, CDR1 LNHDA and CDR2 SQIVND (reference sequence). The CDR3 DNA sequence: TGTGCCAGTAGTACCTACACCGGGGAGCTGTTTTTT. Protein product: CASSTYTGELFF.

This clone was seen only once. This sequence joins TRBV27 and TRBJ2-3; the D gene is possibly TRBD2 (6 bases). The CDR3 is 16 amino acids. From germline, CDR1 is MNHEY and CDR2 SMNVEV (reference sequence). Trimming removed 5 bases at V and 1 base at J, with 16 bases between. Here the CDR3 reads CASSKRLVPGTDTQYF. The CDR3 region has the DNA TGTGCCAGCAGTAAGAGACTAGTCCCTGGCACAGATACGCAGTATTTT.

The V and J genes are TRBV7-9 and TRBJ2-3; 7 nucleotides agree with TRBD1. Germline CDR1 SEHNR, CDR2 FQNEAQ (reference sequence). This CDR3 is 14 amino acids long. J gave up 4 bases and V 5 bases, and 6 bases lay outside the gene matches. In DNA, the CDR3 is TGTGCCAGCAGCCCGACAGGGCCCCCAGATACGCAGTATTTT. Its translation is CASSPTGPPDTQYF. The whole variable domain, filled in from reference TRBV7-9 and TRBJ2-3, reads DTGVSQNPRHKITKRGQNVTFRCDPISEHNRLYWYRQTLGQGPEFLTYFQNEAQLEKSRLLSDRFSAERPKGSFSTLEIQRTEQGDSAMYLCASSPTGPPDTQYFGPGTRLTVL.

This chain connects TRBV6-5 to TRBJ2-1; TRBD2 is a possible D gene (5 bases). This CDR3 is built from 15 residues. Per germline, CDR1 MNHEY and CDR2 SVGAGI. V lost 2 bases and J lost 2, with 10 bases in between. In nucleotides, the CDR3 is TGTGCCAGCAGTTACCGACGTAGCGCCTACAATGAGCAGTTCTTC. It is translated as CASSYRRSAYNEQFF.

The rearrangement uses TRBV7-9 and TRBJ2-2; D is tentatively TRBD1 or TRBD2 (6 bases each). The germline V gene has CDR1 SEHNR and CDR2 FQNEAQ (reference sequence). Trimming pared 3 bases from V and 10 bases from J, leaving 12 bases between. CDR3 length equals 13 residues. DNA of the CDR3: TGTGCCAGCAGCTTTATGGGGGGCGAGGAGCTGTTTTTT. Its protein product is CASSFMGGEELFF.

This rearrangement joins TRBV18 to TRBJ2-7; 10 bases fit TRBD1. The CDR3 covers 15 residues. Trimming removed 5 bases from V and 2 bases from J; junction bases left unmatched: 6. Germline V gene data show CDR1 as KGHSH and CDR2 as LQKENI. The CDR3 is CASSYGQGGPYEQYF. CDR3 nucleotide sequence: TGTGCCAGCTCATACGGACAGGGGGGCCCCTACGAGCAGTACTTC.

This sequence joins TRBV7-9 and TRBJ2-2, with D possibly TRBD1 on 7 matching bases. The V end was cut by 5 bases, the J end by 3 bases, with 19 bases between. The CDR3 is made up of 17 amino acids. Germline assignment: CDR1 SEHNR and CDR2 FQNEAQ (reference sequence). CDR3 in amino acids: CASSPQGSWGDTGELFF. CDR3 coding DNA: TGTGCCAGCAGCCCACAGGGGTCTTGGGGGGACACCGGGGAGCTGTTTTTT.

The rearrangement uses TRBV7-9 and TRBJ1-5; 9 bases match TRBD1. From germline, CDR1 is SEHNR and CDR2 FQNEAQ (reference sequence). With 5 bases clipped from V and 1 base from J, the junction kept 15 bases outside the gene matches. The CDR3 has 19 amino acids. The CDR3 loop is CASSPGPGQGLGSNQPQHF. The CDR3 DNA sequence: TGTGCCAGCAGCCCGGGCCCGGGACAGGGTTTGGGGAGCAATCAGCCCCAGCATTTT.

This clone was picked up one time. This rearrangement joins TRBV6-1 to TRBJ1-1; 8 nucleotides line up with TRBD1. V was clipped by 1 base and J by 1 base; unmatched bases: 5. The CDR3 length is 16 residues. CDR1 and CDR2 from the germline V gene are MNHNS and SASEGT. For the CDR3, the DNA is TGTGCCAGCAGTGAAGAAGGACAGGGCTCGAACACTGAAGCTTTCTTT. As protein: CASSEEGQGSNTEAFF.

The V and J genes are TRBV7-3 and TRBJ2-7; D may be TRBD2 (5 bases). The V end was cut by 5 bases, the J end by 6 bases, with 14 bases between. The CDR3 spans 13 residues. In germline, CDR1 is SGHTA, CDR2 FQGTGA. For the CDR3, the DNA is TGTGCCAGCAGCGCCCTCTTTAGCGCCGAGCAGTACTTC. Translating gives CASSALFSAEQYF.

The gene calls are TRBV6-1 and TRBJ2-7; D might be TRBD2 (5 bases). CDR3 length equals 15 residues. Between the trimmed V and J ends, which lost 3 bases and 4 bases, there was a span of 16 bases. Germline CDR1 is MNHNS and CDR2 is SASEGT. CDR3 in DNA: TGTGCCAGCAGTGACGGCGGGTCATTTCATTACGAGCAGTACTTC. Its protein product is CASSDGGSFHYEQYF.

The chain is built from TRBV18 and TRBJ1-4; no clear D. Germline CDR1 reads KGHSH; CDR2 reads LQKENI. V was trimmed by 2 bases and J by 4 bases, leaving 5 bases between them. The CDR3 length is 13 residues. CDR3 nucleotide sequence: TGTGCCAGCTCACCAAATGGTAATGAAAAACTGTTTTTT. Protein: CASSPNGNEKLFF.

The chain joins TRBV7-9 to TRBJ1-2, with D perhaps matching TRBD1 (6 bases). Per germline, CDR1 SEHNR and CDR2 FQNEAQ (reference sequence). The length of the CDR3 is 14 residues. V was clipped by 5 bases and J by 1 base, with 11 bases between them. The CDR3 is CASSRQVFNYGYTF. The CDR3 region has the DNA TGTGCCAGCAGCCGACAGGTTTTTAACTATGGCTACACCTTC.

A single count supports this clone. The gene calls are TRBV6-1 and TRBJ1-1; 9 bases are shared with TRBD1. The CDR3 is made up of 15 amino acids. From germline, CDR1 is MNHNS and CDR2 SASEGT. V was pared by 7 bases and J by 3 bases, with 9 bases of the junction left unmatched. The CDR3 region is CASTRQGGADTEAFF. CDR3 nucleotide sequence: TGTGCCAGCACACGACAGGGGGGGGCTGACACTGAAGCTTTCTTT.

The V and J genes are TRBV28 and TRBJ1-2; possibly TRBD1 for D (5 bases). Germline loops: CDR1 MDHEN, CDR2 SYDVKM. Trimming removed 6 bases at V and 5 bases at J, with 16 bases between. The CDR3 consists of 14 residues. CDR3 loop: CASRLIRDGYGYTF. The CDR3 DNA reads as TGTGCCAGCAGACTAATCCGGGACGGATATGGCTACACCTTC.

The chain links TRBV18 to TRBJ1-4, with D hard to call. V was shortened by 2 bases and J by 4 bases, with 23 bases between the two germline ends. The CDR3 runs to 19 residues. Germline V CDR1 and CDR2: KGHSH, LQKENI. The CDR3 bases are TGTGCCAGCTCACCATTCCACCGCATTGACTCAATGATTAATGAAAAACTGTTTTTT. It specifies CASSPFHRIDSMINEKLFF. The whole variable domain, remainder taken from reference TRBV18 and TRBJ1-4, is NAGVMQNPRHLVRRRGQEARLRCSPMKGHSHVYWYRQLPEEGLKFMVYLQKENIIDESGMPKERFSAEFPKEGPSILRIQQVVRGDSAAYFCASSPFHRIDSMINEKLFFGSGTQLSVL.

This sequence joins TRBV6-6 and TRBJ1-1; the match to TRBD1 covers 10 bases. CDR3 size: 15 residues. Per germline, CDR1 MNHNY and CDR2 SVGAGI (reference sequence). V was clipped by 4 bases and J by 6 bases; unmatched bases: 8. CDR3 DNA sequence: TGTGCCAGCAGTTCCCGGGACAGGGGAGATGCTGAAGCTTTCTTT. Amino acids: CASSSRDRGDAEAFF.

This clone was seen just once. This chain uses TRBV2 with TRBJ2-2; D not resolved. Trimming took off 8 bases at V and 2 bases at J, with 12 bases between the two ends. Per germline, CDR1 SNHLY and CDR2 FYNNEI. The CDR3 is made up of 14 amino acids. CDR3 nucleotide sequence: TGTGCCAGCGTACCTACACTTAACACCGGGGAGCTGTTTTTT. Protein product: CASVPTLNTGELFF.

The chain links TRBV14 to TRBJ1-1; TRBD1 agrees at 8 bases. The CDR3 runs to 15 residues. CDR1 is SGHDN, CDR2 FVKESK, per germline. V shed 3 bases and J 9 bases; nucleotides not matched to a gene: 12. The CDR3 bases are TGTGCCAGCAGCCAGAGGACAGGGCGTCTAAACCAAGCTTTCTTT. It specifies CASSQRTGRLNQAFF.

The rearrangement uses TRBV9 and TRBJ2-7; 13 positions match TRBD2. V lost 3 bases and J lost 6; bases outside the gene matches: 9. CDR3 length: 16 amino acids. CDR1 SGDLS and CDR2 YYNGEE come from the germline V gene. CDR3: CASSEGTSGVPTEQYF. CDR3 bases: TGTGCCAGCAGCGAGGGGACTAGCGGGGTACCTACCGAGCAGTACTTC.

V and J are TRBV5-4 and TRBJ2-5; TRBD2 aligns across 9 bases. This CDR3 spans 16 amino acids. CDR1 is SGHNT and CDR2 is YYREEE in the germline V gene (reference sequence). Germline trimming cut 2 bases from V and 7 bases from J; bases unmatched to any gene: 12. CDR3 in amino acids: CASSLRREGPVGTQYF. The CDR3 DNA reads as TGTGCCAGCAGCTTACGGCGGGAGGGTCCAGTTGGGACCCAGTACTTC.

The rearrangement joins TRBV28 to TRBJ1-5, with unresolved D. This CDR3 contains 12 residues. V shed 2 bases and J shed 11 bases, with 10 bases lying between them. The germline gives CDR1 MDHEN, CDR2 SYDVKM. The CDR3 sequence: CASSLNRASQHF. The CDR3 nucleotides are TGTGCCAGCAGTTTAAATCGGGCGTCCCAGCATTTT.

The rearrangement uses TRBV18 and TRBJ2-1; D remains unclear. The V gene lost 1 base and the J gene lost 7 bases, with 2 bases spanning the gap. The germline V gene has CDR1 KGHSH and CDR2 LQKENI. The CDR3 covers 11 residues. CDR3: CASSPQNEQFF. CDR3 DNA: TGTGCCAGCTCACCACAGAATGAGCAGTTCTTC.

The chain uses TRBV6-6 and TRBJ1-2; a possible D gene is TRBD1 (6 bases). Per the germline V gene, CDR1 is MNHNY and CDR2 is SVGAGI (reference sequence). Trimming removed 5 bases at V and 7 bases at J, with 20 bases between. The CDR3 is 15 amino acids. DNA of the CDR3: TGTGCCAGCAGTCGCTCAATAACAGGGCGCAGTGGCTACACCTTC. Residues: CASSRSITGRSGYTF.